The clone carrying this TCR beta chain has a single count. Its antigen is as yet unknown. Using immunoSEQ multiplex PCR, the repertoire was profiled, and TCRdb retains in-frame clones only, with some absent. Among some 30,000 clones, roughly nine tenths were seen once, and the ten largest hold roughly 1.6%. These data are taken from a study of multiple sclerosis patients with progressive multifocal leukoencephalopathy. Study outcomes and limitations: Preferential TRBV-TRBJ pairings or common gene usage were not detected at PML. Most PML patients had lower entropy, suggesting less diverse TRB repertoires.

V lost 5 bases and J 4 bases, leaving 6 bases between the germline ends. Germline V gene lookup returns CDR1 MNHEY and CDR2 SVGAGI. This CDR3 comprises 11 residues. As to time point: roughly 6 months of natalizumab therapy. The chain couples TRBV6-5 to TRBJ2-7, with unresolved D. The TCR was taken from a human donor with multiple sclerosis. Sequencing used PBMCs, obtained from a patient treated with natalizumab. The CDR3 DNA reads TGTGCCAGCAGTGAACCATACGAGCAGTACTTC. Encoded protein: CASSEPYEQYF.